This T cell receptor beta chain was observed in a study of low-dose radiotherapy and immunotherapy resistance in tumors. The wider study: Patients were treated with intravenous nivolumab at 240 mg every two weeks and were also dosed with ipilimumab at 1 mg/kg every six weeks. Patients were on oral aspirin 300 mg taken daily for four cycles from cycle 1 day 1.

Both TCRalpha and TCRbeta chains were reverse transcribed with V-gene-specific primers. PCR amplification of the TCRs was performed with Phusion for approximately 20 PCR cycles, and it relied on a constant-region primer together with a V-primer adapter. TCRdb passed the reads through MiXCR, listing each CDR3 protein once. The table has about 97,000 distinct CDR3 sequences, less than 25% seen once; the top ten hold roughly 3.9%. This clonotype was recorded at least ten times. Sample time point: after trial treatment. Indicated treatment: LDRT plus nivolumab, ipilimumab, low-dose cyclophosphamide and aspirin (RACIN trial). Those who qualified had advanced solid tumors (lacking tumor-infiltrating lymphocytes). The sequence was obtained from a male donor with prostate cancer. Sequencing was performed on PBMCs, taken after low-dose radiotherapy plus immunotherapy.

The CDR3 region has the DNA TGCGCCAGCAGCCAAACGGGGTACAATGAGCAGTTCTTC. This gives the protein CASSQTGYNEQFF. This chain connects TRBV4-1 to TRBJ2-1; tentatively, D is TRBD2 (5 bases). V lost 2 bases, J lost 4 bases, and 6 bases lay in between. CDR1 and CDR2 from the germline V gene are MGHRA and YSYEKL. The CDR3 spans 13 residues.